This T cell receptor beta chain was identified during a study of T-cell reconstitution after alpha-beta-depleted transplantation in children. Study results and caveats: Approximately two months post-transplant, alpha-beta T cells reportedly originated from several hundred expanded graft clones. T cells produced anew were the main source of T-cell counts and diversity one year after transplant.

Unique molecular identifiers were built into the TCRbeta library. TCRdb used MiXCR to reprocess the PCR reads, holding one entry per CDR3 protein. Here the sample spans over 450,000 distinct CDR3 sequences, about 11% being singletons. This clonotype was detected many times. Its antigen is currently unknown. The CDR3 loop spans 16 amino acids. The receptor comes from a child aged 2 to 15 with inherited bone marrow failure, due to receive a stem cell transplant. The rearrangement links TRBV21-1 to TRBJ2-1. TRBV21-1 is flagged as a pseudogene. Material: PBMCs, obtained before TCRalphabeta/CD19-depleted stem cell transplant. The CDR3 DNA follows: TGTGCCAGCAGCAAAGTTGGCGGGACTCCCTACAATGAGCAGTTCTTC. This encodes CASSKVGGTPYNEQFF.